The clone carrying this TCR beta chain was counted between two and nine times. Its antigen is not known. Documented time point: newly diagnosed GD, antithyroid drugs for less than 3 months. TCR sequences were obtained from RNA taken from PBMCs. Tubes containing EDTA received roughly 9 milliliters of drawn peripheral blood. These data originate in a study of regulatory T cells in long-lasting Graves disease. General study points: For persistent Graves' patients, TCR diversity was lower than for newly diagnosed ones.

Building the TCR beta libraries relied on iRepertoire HTBI primers, and CDR3 regions underwent Arm-PCR. MiXCR, run by TCRdb on the multiplex PCR reads, gives a single entry per CDR3 protein. This repertoire shows around 500,000 distinct CDR3 sequences, around 16% found once; its top ten account for 20% to 25%. Trimming took 4 bases from V and 0 from J, leaving 16 bases between them. Germline V gene lookup returns CDR1 SQVTM and CDR2 ANQGSEA. The CDR3 has 15 amino acids. This sample also appeared in a second study, on T cells in Graves' hyperthyroidism and ophthalmopathy. That paper states: Within blood appeared most thyroid clonotypes that had expanded above 0.001.

V gene TRBV29-1 combines with J gene TRBJ2-7, with D unresolved. The material sequenced was peripheral blood mononuclear cells (PBMCs), taken at new diagnosis, from a patient treated with antithyroid drugs. This clonotype originated in a woman aged 35-65 years with Graves disease. The CDR3 is CSVGFARSSSYEQYF. DNA for the CDR3: TGCAGCGTTGGTTTTGCCCGGTCGAGCTCCTACGAGCAGTACTTC.